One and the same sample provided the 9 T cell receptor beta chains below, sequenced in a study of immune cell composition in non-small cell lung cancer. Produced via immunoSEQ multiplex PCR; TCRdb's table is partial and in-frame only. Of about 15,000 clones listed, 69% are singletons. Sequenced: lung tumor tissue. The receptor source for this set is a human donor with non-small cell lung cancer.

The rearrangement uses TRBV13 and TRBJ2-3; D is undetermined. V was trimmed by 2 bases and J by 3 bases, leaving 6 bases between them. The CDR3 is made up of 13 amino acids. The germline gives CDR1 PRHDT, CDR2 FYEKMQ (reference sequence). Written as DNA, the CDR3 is TGTGCCAGCAGCTTATTTCGTACAGATACGCAGTATTTT. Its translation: CASSLFRTDTQYF.

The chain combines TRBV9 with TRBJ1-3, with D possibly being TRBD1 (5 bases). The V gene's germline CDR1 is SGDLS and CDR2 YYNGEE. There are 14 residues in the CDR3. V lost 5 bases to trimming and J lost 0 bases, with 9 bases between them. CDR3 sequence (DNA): TGTGCCAGCAGGGGGCAGACCTCTGGAAACACCATATATTTT. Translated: CASRGQTSGNTIYF.

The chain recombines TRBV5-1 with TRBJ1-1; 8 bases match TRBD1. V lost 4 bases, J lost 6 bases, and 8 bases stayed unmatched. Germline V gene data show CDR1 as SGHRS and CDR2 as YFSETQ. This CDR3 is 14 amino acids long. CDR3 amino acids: CASSPRQGLAEAFF. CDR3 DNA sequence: TGCGCCAGCAGCCCCCGACAGGGGCTCGCTGAAGCTTTCTTT.

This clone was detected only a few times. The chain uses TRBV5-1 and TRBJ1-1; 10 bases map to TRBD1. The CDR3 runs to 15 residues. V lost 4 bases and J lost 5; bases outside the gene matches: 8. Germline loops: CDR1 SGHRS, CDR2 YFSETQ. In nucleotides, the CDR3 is TGCGCCAGCAGCGTGGAGACAGGGGGCCGGACTGAAGCTTTCTTT. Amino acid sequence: CASSVETGGRTEAFF.

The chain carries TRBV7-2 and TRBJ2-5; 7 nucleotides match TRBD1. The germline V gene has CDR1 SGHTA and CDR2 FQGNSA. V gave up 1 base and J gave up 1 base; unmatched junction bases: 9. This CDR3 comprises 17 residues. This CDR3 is CASSLEGAGKSQETQYF. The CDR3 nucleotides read TGTGCCAGCAGCTTAGAGGGGGCAGGGAAATCCCAAGAGACCCAGTACTTC.

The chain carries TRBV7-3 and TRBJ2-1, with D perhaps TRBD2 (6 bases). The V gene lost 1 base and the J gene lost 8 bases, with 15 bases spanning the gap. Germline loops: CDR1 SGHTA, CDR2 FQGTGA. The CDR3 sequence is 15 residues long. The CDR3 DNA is TGTGCCAGCAGCTTAAGGGGGGAGGAAGCGTATGAGCAGTTCTTC. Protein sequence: CASSLRGEEAYEQFF.

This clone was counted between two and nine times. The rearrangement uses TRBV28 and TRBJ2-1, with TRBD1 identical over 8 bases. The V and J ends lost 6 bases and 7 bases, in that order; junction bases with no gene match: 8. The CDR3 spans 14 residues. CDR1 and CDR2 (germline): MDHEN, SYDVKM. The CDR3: CASRVQGGLNEQFF. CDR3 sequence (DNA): TGTGCCAGCAGGGTACAGGGGGGATTAAATGAGCAGTTCTTC.

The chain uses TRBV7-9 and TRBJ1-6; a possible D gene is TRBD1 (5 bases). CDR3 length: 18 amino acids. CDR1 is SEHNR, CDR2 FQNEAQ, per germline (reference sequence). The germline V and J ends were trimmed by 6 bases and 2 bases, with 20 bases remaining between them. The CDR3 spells CASRGLDGGRTYNSPLHF. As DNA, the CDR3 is TGTGCCAGCAGGGGGCTTGACGGGGGTAGGACCTATAATTCACCCCTCCACTTT.

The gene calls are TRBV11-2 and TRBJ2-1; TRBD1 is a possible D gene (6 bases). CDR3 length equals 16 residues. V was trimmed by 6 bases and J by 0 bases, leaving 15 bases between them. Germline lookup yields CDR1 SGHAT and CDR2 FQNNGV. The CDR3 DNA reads TGTGCCAGCAGTTACAGAGCGGACAGCTCCTACAATGAGCAGTTCTTC. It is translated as CASSYRADSSYNEQFF. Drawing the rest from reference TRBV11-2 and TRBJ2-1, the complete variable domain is EAGVAQSPRYKIIEKRQSVAFWCNPISGHATLYWYQQILGQGPKLLIQFQNNGVVDDSQLPKDRFSAERLKGVDSTLKIQPAKLEDSAVYLCASSYRADSSYNEQFFGPGTRLTVL.